Presented here are 19 T cell receptor beta chains from one specimen sequenced in a study of STAT5B mutations in CD4+ large granular lymphocyte leukemia. Profiling relied on immunoSEQ multiplex PCR, and the TCRdb table lists in-frame clones only, not all of them. The repertoire consists of around 28,000 clones, with approximately 69% occurring once and the leading ten covering 1.1%. Sample: CD4+ T cells from blood buffy coats. The source is a human donor in good health.

Only a few counts were recorded for this clone. The chain links TRBV11-2 to TRBJ2-3; a weak D match, TRBD1 (5 bases). This CDR3 region has 16 residues. V was cut by 0 bases and J by 2 bases, with 12 bases left in between. CDR1 and CDR2 from the germline V gene are SGHAT and FQNNGV. CDR3 sequence reads: CASSLEQDQSTDTQYF. In DNA form, the CDR3 reads TGTGCCAGCAGCTTAGAACAGGATCAGTCCACAGATACGCAGTATTTT.

Remarks on this clone: Other nucleotide sequences in the sample specify the same CDR3. V usage is TRBV2 and J usage is TRBJ1-1; 7 positions agree with TRBD1. V lost 0 bases to trimming and J lost 2 bases; unmatched junction nucleotides: 12. The germline CDR1 and CDR2 sequences are SNHLY and FYNNEI. The CDR3 is made up of 18 amino acids. The DNA of the CDR3 is TGTGCCAGCAGTGAAGCGCTTAGTACAGGGGCCCCAAACACTGAAGCTTTCTTT. It translates to CASSEALSTGAPNTEAFF.

V gene TRBV27 combines with J gene TRBJ2-2; 9 bases match TRBD2. The CDR3 consists of 14 residues. CDR1 is MNHEY and CDR2 is SMNVEV in the germline V gene (reference sequence). Trimming cost V 5 bases and J 5 bases; bases outside gene matches: 3. CDR3 residues: CASSPAGGTGELFF. CDR3 sequence (DNA): TGTGCCAGCAGTCCAGCGGGGGGAACCGGGGAGCTGTTTTTT.

V usage is TRBV30 and J usage is TRBJ1-2; D is unresolved. This CDR3 spans 12 amino acids. The germline CDR1 and CDR2 sequences are GTSNPN and SVGIG (reference sequence). The V end lost 2 bases, the J end lost 5 bases, and 9 bases lay between the germline ends. CDR3: CAWSPREYGYTF. The CDR3 DNA reads TGTGCCTGGAGTCCGAGGGAGTATGGCTACACCTTC.

The chain couples TRBV19 to TRBJ1-6; the D is unclear. Trimming shortened V by 4 bases and J by 2 bases, and 9 bases separated the two germline ends. Germline CDR1 LNHDA, CDR2 SQIVND (reference sequence). The CDR3 is made up of 15 amino acids. CDR3: CASSTQSTYNSPLHF. CDR3 DNA sequence: TGTGCCAGTAGTACTCAGTCCACCTATAATTCACCCCTCCACTTT.

CDR3 sequence reads: CASSPGTFNGYTF. CDR3 in DNA: TGTGCCAGTAGTCCAGGCACCTTCAATGGCTACACCTTC. The chain recombines TRBV19 with TRBJ1-2; unclear D gene. The germline V and J ends were trimmed by 5 bases and 6 bases, with 13 bases remaining between them. The CDR3 contains 13 residues. The germline V gene encodes CDR1 LNHDA and CDR2 SQIVND (reference sequence).

For this clone: One end of the junction fails to match germline, which may point to a read error. The chain joins TRBV4-3 to TRBJ1-2; D ambiguous. The CDR3 covers 13 residues. Per germline, CDR1 LGHNA and CDR2 YSLEER. The CDR3: CASSHRGNYSYTF. As DNA, the CDR3 is TGCGCCAGCAGCCACCGAGGTAACTATAGCTACACCTTC.

The chain couples TRBV19 to TRBJ2-5; 11 nucleotides align to TRBD1. Germline loops: CDR1 LNHDA, CDR2 SQIVND (reference sequence). The CDR3 is 16 residues long. V lost 6 bases to trimming and J lost 5 bases; unmatched junction nucleotides: 11. CDR3 coding DNA: TGTGCCAGTAGCGCATCCCGGGACAGGGGGTTGGAGACCCAGTACTTC. This sequence encodes CASSASRDRGLETQYF.

V gene TRBV10-1 combines with J gene TRBJ2-3; the match to TRBD2 covers 8 bases. The trim removed 0 bases at V and 4 bases at J, leaving 6 bases unmatched. The CDR3 loop spans 16 amino acids. CDR1 is WNHNN and CDR2 is SYGVQD in the germline V gene (reference sequence). The CDR3 region is CASSESLAGGADTQYF. The DNA of the CDR3 is TGCGCCAGCAGTGAGTCACTTGCGGGGGGCGCAGATACGCAGTATTTT.

This clone was detected a few times. J is TRBJ2-7 and V is TRBV2; a weak D match, TRBD2 (5 bases). The length of the CDR3 is 14 residues. V dropped 3 bases and J dropped 4 bases, with 13 bases sitting between them. CDR1 and CDR2 from the germline V gene are SNHLY and FYNNEI. This CDR3 is CASSEQVATYEQYF. Here the CDR3 DNA reads TGTGCCAGCAGTGAGCAGGTAGCGACGTACGAGCAGTACTTC.

The chain joins TRBV21-1 to TRBJ2-5; TRBD1 is taken as the D call from the table, unchecked against the DNA. TRBV21-1 is assigned pseudogene status. This CDR3 comprises 15 residues. CDR3 nucleotides: TGTGCCAGCAGCAAAAAAAAGGGGTTGGTAGAGACCCAGTACTTC. It encodes CASSKKKGLVETQYF.

The V call is TRBV18, the J call TRBJ2-2; no definite D call. In germline, CDR1 is KGHSH, CDR2 LQKENI. V gave up 3 bases and J gave up 0 bases, with 5 bases separating them. The length of the CDR3 is 14 residues. This CDR3 reads CASSPASNTGELFF. CDR3 nucleotides: TGTGCCAGCTCACCCGCGTCGAACACCGGGGAGCTGTTTTTT.

CDR3 sequence (DNA): TGCGCCAGCAGCCTACTGAGACAGGGTCACAACGAGCAGTACTTC. Translating it yields CASSLLRQGHNEQYF. This rearrangement joins TRBV5-1 to TRBJ2-7, with TRBD1 matching 7 bases. J was trimmed by 5 bases and V by 4 bases; bases with no gene match: 12. This CDR3 is built from 15 residues. From germline, CDR1 is SGHRS and CDR2 YFSETQ.

The chain links TRBV5-1 to TRBJ2-3; D might be TRBD1 (5 bases). The CDR3 totals 16 residues. The germline CDR1 and CDR2 sequences are SGHRS and YFSETQ. Trimming stripped 0 bases from V and 5 bases from J, with 16 bases between. The CDR3 loop reads CASSLEGAAERDTQYF. CDR3 coding DNA: TGCGCCAGCAGCTTGGAAGGGGCGGCAGAAAGAGATACGCAGTATTTT.

Comment on this clone: The junction departs from germline at one end; a sequencing error may be responsible. The identical CDR3 is also encoded by other nucleotide sequences in the sample. This chain's CDR3 is CASSLVQGAPSGYTF. DNA of the CDR3: TGTGCCAGCAGTTTGGTTCAGGGGGCGCCTAGTGGCTACACCTTC. The genes are TRBV5-6 and TRBJ1-2; 8 positions match TRBD1. CDR3 length equals 15 residues. Germline V CDR1 and CDR2: SGHDT, YYEEEE.

DNA of the CDR3: TGCGCCAGCAGCTTGTGGGGGGGGAACACTGAAGCTTTCTTT. Its protein product is CASSLWGGNTEAFF. The chain links TRBV5-1 to TRBJ1-1; weak D call: TRBD1 (5 bases). V lost 1 base and J lost 1, with 8 bases in between. Germline values: CDR1 SGHRS, CDR2 YFSETQ. This CDR3 contains 14 residues.

As for this clone: The same CDR3 arises from other DNA sequences in this sample as well. The chain uses TRBV28 and TRBJ1-2, with D perhaps TRBD1 (6 bases). CDR1 is MDHEN and CDR2 is SYDVKM in the germline V gene. There are 12 residues in the CDR3. V dropped 2 bases and J dropped 8 bases, with 9 bases sitting between them. In nucleotides, the CDR3 is TGTGCCAGCAGTTTACAGGGGTACGGCTACACCTTC. Translating it yields CASSLQGYGYTF.

This chain uses TRBV18 with TRBJ1-3; possible D gene TRBD1, 5 bases. The CDR3 spans 14 residues. With 2 bases removed from V and 3 bases from J, the gap between germline ends came to 8 bases. Germline V gene sequence: CDR1 KGHSH, CDR2 LQKENI. The CDR3 coding sequence is TGTGCCAGCTCACCAGGGGCGAGTGGAAACACCATATATTTT. Its translation is CASSPGASGNTIYF. The complete variable domain, with remaining parts taken from reference TRBV18 and TRBJ1-3, reads NAGVMQNPRHLVRRRGQEARLRCSPMKGHSHVYWYRQLPEEGLKFMVYLQKENIIDESGMPKERFSAEFPKEGPSILRIQQVVRGDSAAYFCASSPGASGNTIYFGEGSWLTVV.

The rearrangement joins TRBV5-1 to TRBJ2-3, with a weak D call TRBD2 (5 bases). Germline CDR1 and CDR2: SGHRS and YFSETQ. The V end lost 0 bases, the J end lost 4 bases, and 15 bases lay between the germline ends. This CDR3 contains 16 residues. This CDR3 is CASSLGMSRAADTQYF. CDR3 nucleotides: TGCGCCAGCAGCTTGGGGATGTCGCGGGCGGCAGATACGCAGTATTTT.